The clone carrying this TCR beta chain appeared a few times. Antigen unknown. The data belong to a study of cytomegalovirus exposure and HLA in healthy donors. There are 14 residues in the CDR3. Germline CDR1 and CDR2: MGHRA and YSYEKL. Trimming took 3 bases from V and 5 from J; bases not matched to a gene: 6. Study-level results: For cytomegalovirus status, the classifier reportedly gave diagnoses with high specificity and sensitivity.

13 Jbeta primers and 60 Vbeta primers were used for the PCR. The repertoire was sequenced with immunoSEQ multiplex PCR; TCRdb's copy has only in-frame clones and lacks some. This sample has about 100,000 clones, with approximately 84% found just once. The J gene is TRBJ1-1, the V gene TRBV4-1; TRBD1 matches at 7 bases. The specimen was PBMCs. This TCR derives from a man between 25 and 39 years old in good health and CMV-seronegative. Here the CDR3 reads CASSHTPGGTEAFF. CDR3 coding DNA: TGCGCCAGCAGCCACACCCCAGGGGGTACTGAAGCTTTCTTT.